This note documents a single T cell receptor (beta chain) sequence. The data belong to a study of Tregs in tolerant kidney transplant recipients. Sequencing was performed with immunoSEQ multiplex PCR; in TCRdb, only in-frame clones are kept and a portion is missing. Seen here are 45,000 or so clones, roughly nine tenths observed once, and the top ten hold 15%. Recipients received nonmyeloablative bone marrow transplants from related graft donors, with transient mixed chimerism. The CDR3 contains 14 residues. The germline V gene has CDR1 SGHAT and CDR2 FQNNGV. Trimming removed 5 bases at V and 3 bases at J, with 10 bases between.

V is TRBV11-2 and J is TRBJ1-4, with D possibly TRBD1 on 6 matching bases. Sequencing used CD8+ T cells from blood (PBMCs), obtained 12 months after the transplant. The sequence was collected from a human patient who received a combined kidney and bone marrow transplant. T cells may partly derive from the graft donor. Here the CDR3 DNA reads TGTGCCAGCAGCCAGGACAGTCCTAATGAAAAACTGTTTTTT. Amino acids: CASSQDSPNEKLFF.